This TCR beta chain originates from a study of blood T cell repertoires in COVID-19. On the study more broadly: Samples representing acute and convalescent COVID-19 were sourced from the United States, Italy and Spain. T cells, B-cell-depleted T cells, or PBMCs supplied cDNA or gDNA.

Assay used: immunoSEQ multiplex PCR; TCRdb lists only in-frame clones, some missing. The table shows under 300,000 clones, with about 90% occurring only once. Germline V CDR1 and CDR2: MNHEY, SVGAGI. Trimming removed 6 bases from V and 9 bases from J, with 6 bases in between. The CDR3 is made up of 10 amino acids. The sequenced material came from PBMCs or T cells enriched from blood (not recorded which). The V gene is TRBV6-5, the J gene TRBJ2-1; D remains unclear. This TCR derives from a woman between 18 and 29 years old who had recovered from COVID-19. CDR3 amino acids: CASRNLEQFF. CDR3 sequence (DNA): TGTGCCAGCAGAAATCTTGAGCAGTTCTTC.